These T cell receptor beta chains were read from a single sample in a study of T cells in Graves' hyperthyroidism and ophthalmopathy. TCRdb re-called the multiplex PCR reads through MiXCR, storing one row per CDR3 protein. The data contain hundreds of thousands of distinct CDR3 sequences, 38% of them singletons. Source material: blood. The receptors stem from a man younger than 30 with Graves' hyperthyroidism. CDR3s include the opening cysteine and the closing phenylalanine or tryptophan. Clone sizes are given selectively: once, few, many, or a class where the clone is expanded.

>-|TRBV24-1
CATSDKGGEETQYF
>-|TRBV19
CASSQTSWTYGELFF
>many|TRBV29-1
CSVEALLAGEETQYF
>many|TRBV2
CASSPGLLPPKTQYF
>-|TRBV20-1
CSAFVSRTSDQETQYF
>-|TRBV20-1
CSARGGGKGSNQPQHF
>many|TRBV12-3/TRBV12-4
CASRKGRGETQYF
>many|TRBV29-1
CSVIGGGETQYF
>many|TRBV10-3
CAISESSQETQYF
>-|TRBV15
CATSSDPGQGNNQPQHF
>-|TRBV11-2
CASSPYRVNTEAFF
>few|TRBV7-9
CASSQDPAPPWEQYF
>-|TRBV7-8
CASSSGLANSPLHF
>-|TRBV5-1
CASSLTSSNTGELFF
>-|TRBV20-1
CSASSDRGKVNTGELFF
>-|TRBV5-4
CASSLVGEGTQYF
>many|TRBV7-6
CASSLDGPKTQYF
>many|TRBV7-9
CASSPRWRDGYTF
>-|TRBV19
CASNPYSGNNQPQHF
>few|TRBV15
CATSRVTHSEQYF
>-|TRBV14
CASSSGGHGPYEQYF
>many|TRBV7-6
CASSLGGGATEAFF
>-|TRBV7-9
CASSFGLAGAYQETQYF
>many|TRBV7-9
CASSLVAASSYEQYF
>-|TRBV10-3
CAISGDTIGKLFF